This record concerns one TCR beta chain sequence. The specificity of this receptor is unknown. No base qualities exist here, and no much larger clone lies one base off it. The data derive from a study of immune cell composition in non-small cell lung cancer (dated by TCRdb to about 2017). Notes on the research overall: Histologic subtype was assigned using H&E plus p63, CK5, Napsin A and TTF-1 immunohistochemistry, mainly lung adenocarcinoma or squamous cell carcinoma. Supplementary cohort #1, under twelve lung adenocarcinoma cases, had paired tumour/lung TCR-beta sequencing and TIL populations generated to assess tumour reactivity. Adaptive Biotechnologies TCR-beta sequencing was carried out on a few dozen paired NSCLC tumour and non-adjacent lung specimens, as well as on about 25 tumour-only specimens. The subtype comparisons left out several tumour specimens with TCR-beta data because those specimens were rare histological subtypes. Overall study results and their limits: The reactivity cohort included only 9 to 10 cases, and whether tumour-reactive clones share sequences with the dominant in vivo tumour-associated clones was not shown. Tumour-associated clones >0.5% occurred in nearly half of NSCLC cases: about 32% of adenocarcinomas versus around 80% of squamous carcinomas. No significant correlation was found between tumour TCR-beta clonality and smoking pack-years. Lung squamous cell carcinoma tumours had significantly higher Top 10 clone scores and productive clonality than lung adenocarcinoma tumours. In fewer than twelve adenocarcinoma cases, a strong correlation was found between maximal tumour-associated clone frequency and TIL tumour reactivity, whereas no such correlation was found between overall clonality and TIL tumour reactivity.

Its CDR3 holds 14 amino acids, cysteine through phenylalanine. The kept DNA is CDR3 alone, 42 bases in frame from the first base. CDR1 and CDR2 (GTSNPN, SVGIG) derive from the germline V gene (reference sequence). Clipping removes 3 bases from V and 5 bases from J, with 7 as the unmatched junction base count. A two-step multiplex PCR amplified TCR-beta CDR3 regions from genomic DNA, and the second step of the PCR added Illumina-compatible adaptors. As a commercial immunoSEQ service, TCR-beta immunosequencing was carried out on an Illumina platform. As for the original processing: Two measures summarised the repertoires: productive clonality, and Top 10 Clones, meaning the percentage of T-cell templates coming from the ten most frequent sequences. Productive clonality ranged from 0 to 1, with 1 indicating a monoclonal population. Tumour-associated clones were defined as sequences comprising at least 0.1% of tumour T-cell templates but absent from matched non-adjacent lung, identified via log10 scatter plots. Student's t-tests were used for two-group comparisons, ANOVA for comparisons across stages, and linear regression for relationships, with analyses done in GraphPad Prism7 and R. What TCRdb holds here is the immuneACCESS table cut down to in-frame rearrangements. Part of the clones is not present; checked against another copy, under half of the missing clones reflect an unresolved V gene, and the others are unexplained. The V and J calls and clone size were taken over from that table, and D and trimming were inferred from the DNA. This sample is represented by some 15,000 clones; over 70% of them were singletons. The ten largest clones take up over 8.5% of the sample.

Frozen aliquots of unsorted single-cell suspensions were used for genomic DNA extraction with the QIAamp DNA kit. The tumour samples consisted of surgically resected non-small cell lung cancer tissue. Tissues arrived within 2 hours of resection and were immediately processed into single-cell suspensions. Tissue was broken up mechanically, digested enzymatically with DNase I, collagenase I and hyaluronidase for roughly 28 minutes at 37 degrees C, and then filtered and RBC-lysed. Material: lung tumor tissue. The sequence derives from a human donor with non-small cell lung cancer. The sequence joins TRBV30 to TRBJ1-2; TRBD1 aligns with 9 central bases. The encoded CDR3 is CAWREQGAGYGYTF. The DNA reads as follows: TGTGCCTGGAGGGAACAGGGGGCGGGATATGGCTACACCTTC.